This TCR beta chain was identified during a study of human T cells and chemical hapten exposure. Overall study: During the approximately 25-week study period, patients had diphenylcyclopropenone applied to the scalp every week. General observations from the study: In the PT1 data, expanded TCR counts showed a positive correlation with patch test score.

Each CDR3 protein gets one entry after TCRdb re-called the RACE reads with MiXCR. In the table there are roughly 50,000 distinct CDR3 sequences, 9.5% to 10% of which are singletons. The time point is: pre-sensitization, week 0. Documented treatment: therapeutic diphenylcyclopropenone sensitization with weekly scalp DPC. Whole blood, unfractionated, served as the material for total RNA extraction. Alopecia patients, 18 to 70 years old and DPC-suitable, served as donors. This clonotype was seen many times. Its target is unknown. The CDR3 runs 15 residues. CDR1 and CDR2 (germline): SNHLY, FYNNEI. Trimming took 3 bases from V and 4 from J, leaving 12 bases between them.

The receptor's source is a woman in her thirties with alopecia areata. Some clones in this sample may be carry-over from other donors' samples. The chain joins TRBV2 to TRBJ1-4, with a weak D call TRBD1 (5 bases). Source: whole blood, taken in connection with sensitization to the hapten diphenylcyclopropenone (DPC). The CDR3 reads CASSDSQGGNEKLFF. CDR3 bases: TGTGCCAGCAGTGATAGCCAGGGCGGTAATGAAAAACTGTTTTTT.